Below are 20 T cell receptor beta chains sequenced from a single sample in a study of cytomegalovirus exposure and HLA in healthy donors. The PCR contained 60 Vbeta and 13 Jbeta primers. Produced via immunoSEQ multiplex PCR; TCRdb's table is partial and in-frame only. In the table there are about 67,000 clones, around 80% of which are singletons. The sample taken for sequencing was PBMCs. These receptors all come from a man aged 40-49 years in good health and CMV-seronegative.

V usage is TRBV18 and J usage is TRBJ1-2, with 8 nucleotides matching TRBD1. Trimming at V came to 3 bases and at J to 2 bases, leaving 2 bases not matched to a gene. CDR3 length: 14 amino acids. Germline V lookup: CDR1 KGHSH, CDR2 LQKENI. CDR3 residues: CASSPGQENYGYTF. Written as DNA, the CDR3 is TGTGCCAGCTCACCGGGACAGGAAAACTATGGCTACACCTTC.

This clone was observed once. This chain connects TRBV7-9 to TRBJ1-2; 10 bases fit TRBD1. Germline CDR1 SEHNR, CDR2 FQNEAQ (reference sequence). The CDR3 runs 16 residues. With V trimmed by 1 base and J by 4 bases, 6 bases remained unmatched. The CDR3 coding sequence is TGTGCCAGCAGCTTAGGCGGGACAGGGGAGGGCTATGGCTACACCTTC. Its protein is CASSLGGTGEGYGYTF.

CDR3 DNA sequence: TGTGCCAGCAGCCGGGAGGTGGGAACGACGGATACGCAGTATTTT. This encodes CASSREVGTTDTQYF. The J gene is TRBJ2-3, the V gene TRBV5-5, with 7 bases identical to TRBD2. V was clipped by 4 bases and J by 6 bases; unmatched bases: 11. CDR1 is SGHKS, CDR2 YYEKEE, per germline (reference sequence). The CDR3 is made up of 15 amino acids.

This chain links TRBV12-5 with TRBJ1-1, with 12 bases identical to TRBD1. V shed 5 bases, J shed 5 bases, and the junction held 9 bases outside the gene matches. CDR3 length equals 16 residues. Per the germline V gene, CDR1 is LGHNT and CDR2 is FRNRAP. Here the CDR3 DNA reads TGTGCTAGTGGTCGATCGGGACAGGGGGCGTCTACTGAAGCTTTCTTT. Amino acid sequence: CASGRSGQGASTEAFF.

This chain joins TRBV5-4 and TRBJ2-1; tentatively, D is TRBD2 (6 bases). Germline CDR1 is SGHNT and CDR2 is YYREEE (reference sequence). V gave up 7 bases and J gave up 8 bases, with 19 bases separating them. The CDR3 loop spans 14 amino acids. CDR3 coding DNA: TGTGCCAGCCACAATCGCGGGACGGGGGATGAGCAGTTCTTC. Amino acid sequence: CASHNRGTGDEQFF.

The CDR3 DNA reads as TGTGCCAGCAGCTACGACAGGGGATATGGCTACACCTTC. It encodes CASSYDRGYGYTF. The rearrangement uses TRBV5-8 and TRBJ1-2, with 8 bases identical to TRBD1. Unmatched junction bases numbered 3, after V lost 3 bases and J lost 5 bases. The CDR3 is 13 residues long. The V gene's germline CDR1 is SGHTS and CDR2 YDEGEE.

The V and J genes are TRBV28 and TRBJ1-5, with TRBD1 matching over 10 bases. This CDR3 comprises 15 residues. Trimming at V came to 6 bases and at J to 11 bases, leaving 13 bases not matched to a gene. Germline CDR1 reads MDHEN; CDR2 reads SYDVKM. As DNA, the CDR3 is TGTGCCAGCAGAGCTAGGGACAGGGGAGTAGGGGCCCAGCATTTT. It codes for CASRARDRGVGAQHF.

The chain links TRBV29-1 to TRBJ2-5; possible D gene TRBD2, 5 bases. Per the germline V gene, CDR1 is SQVTM and CDR2 is ANQGSEA. CDR3 length equals 12 residues. The germline V and J ends were trimmed by 4 bases and 3 bases, with 9 bases remaining between them. Written as DNA, the CDR3 is TGCAGCGTTGCGGGAAATGAAGAGACCCAGTACTTC. The encoded protein is CSVAGNEETQYF.

This chain connects TRBV11-2 to TRBJ2-7; D remains ambiguous. The length of the CDR3 is 15 residues. Trimming removed 0 bases at V and 0 bases at J, with 9 bases between. Looked up from germline, CDR1 is SGHAT and CDR2 is FQNNGV. The CDR3 loop is CASSLDINNSYEQYF. The DNA for the CDR3 is TGTGCCAGCAGCTTAGATATAAACAACTCCTACGAGCAGTACTTC.

The genes are TRBV2 and TRBJ2-7, with D perhaps matching TRBD1 (8 bases). Trimming cost V 6 bases and J 3 bases, with 27 bases left between them. The CDR3 runs to 18 residues. Germline loops: CDR1 SNHLY, CDR2 FYNNEI. The CDR3 protein is CASRGPGQATSEGYEQYF. DNA of the CDR3: TGTGCCAGCAGGGGACCGGGACAGGCAACTAGCGAGGGCTACGAGCAGTACTTC.

CDR3: CASSLRDRGTDTQYF. The CDR3 DNA sequence: TGTGCCAGCAGCCTCCGGGACAGGGGTACAGATACGCAGTATTTT. The V and J genes are TRBV2 and TRBJ2-3; 10 bases match TRBD1. Germline V gene data show CDR1 as SNHLY and CDR2 as FYNNEI. Unmatched junction bases numbered 6, after V lost 6 bases and J lost 3 bases. The CDR3 extends over 15 amino acids.

This rearrangement joins TRBV10-3 to TRBJ2-1; D perhaps matches TRBD1 (6 bases). The length of the CDR3 is 14 residues. V was cut by 8 bases and J by 0 bases, with 11 bases left in between. Germline V gives CDR1 ENHRY, CDR2 SYGVKD. The CDR3, as DNA: TGTGCCATCGGAACAGGGCACTCCTACAATGAGCAGTTCTTC. It translates to CAIGTGHSYNEQFF.

This clone was observed once. The chain carries TRBV28 and TRBJ2-5; D is unresolved. Per the germline V gene, CDR1 is MDHEN and CDR2 is SYDVKM. This CDR3 contains 16 residues. Deletions cut 5 bases from V and 2 bases from J, with 18 bases between. This CDR3 reads CASSAPQKKFQETQYF. The CDR3 DNA reads TGTGCCAGCAGTGCCCCCCAGAAAAAGTTTCAAGAGACCCAGTACTTC.

The chain carries TRBV10-2 and TRBJ1-2; D is uncertain. CDR3 length: 16 amino acids. In germline, CDR1 is WSHSY, CDR2 SAAADI. Deletions cut 5 bases from V and 0 bases from J, with 16 bases between. The DNA for the CDR3 is TGCGCCAGCAGTCCTAGCGGTGCCCTTACTAACTATGGCTACACCTTC. Translating it yields CASSPSGALTNYGYTF.

The CDR3 coding sequence is TGTGCCAGCACCCTACTCCCCCTAGCGGGAGATGGGCAATACAATGAGCAGTTCTTC. Its translation: CASTLLPLAGDGQYNEQFF. The V and J genes are TRBV28 and TRBJ2-1, with 10 bases lining up with TRBD2. The CDR3 is made up of 19 amino acids. V trimming: 7 bases; J trimming: 4 bases; junction bases outside the gene matches: 19. Per germline, CDR1 MDHEN and CDR2 SYDVKM.

The chain employs TRBV5-5 and TRBJ1-5, with 7 bases fitting TRBD1. V lost 2 bases and J lost 7; bases outside the gene matches: 9. The germline gives CDR1 SGHKS, CDR2 YYEKEE (reference sequence). The length of the CDR3 is 15 residues. CDR3 region: CASSLRQGGWQPQHF. The CDR3 nucleotides read TGTGCCAGCAGCTTACGCCAGGGGGGATGGCAGCCCCAGCATTTT. The complete variable domain, with remaining parts taken from reference TRBV5-5 and TRBJ1-5, reads DAGVTQSPTHLIKTRGQQVTLRCSPISGHKSVSWYQQVLGQGPQFIFQYYEKEERGRGNFPDRFSARQFPNYSSELNVNALLLGDSALYLCASSLRQGGWQPQHFGDGTRLSIL.

The genes are TRBV4-2 and TRBJ2-1, with TRBD2 matching over 11 bases. In germline, CDR1 is LGHNA, CDR2 YNFKEQ. The CDR3 extends over 17 amino acids. Trimming cost V 2 bases and J 5 bases; bases outside gene matches: 8. CDR3 in amino acids: CASSQPLTSGKDNEQFF. CDR3 in DNA: TGTGCCAGCAGCCAACCACTGACTAGCGGGAAAGACAATGAGCAGTTCTTC.

This clone was picked up a small number of times. The chain combines TRBV6-1 with TRBJ1-5; 7 positions agree with TRBD1. The germline V gene has CDR1 MNHNS and CDR2 SASEGT. J lost 0 bases, V lost 2 bases, and 4 bases had no gene match. The CDR3 sequence is 16 residues long. The CDR3 loop is CASSERDRYSNQPQHF. The CDR3 DNA reads as TGTGCCAGCAGTGAAAGGGACAGATATAGCAATCAGCCCCAGCATTTT.

The chain links TRBV2 to TRBJ2-6; possibly TRBD1 for D (5 bases). The CDR3 has 15 amino acids. Germline V gives CDR1 SNHLY, CDR2 FYNNEI. With 7 bases removed from V and 0 bases from J, the gap between germline ends came to 10 bases. The CDR3 coding sequence is TGTGCCAGCACCCTCACAGGCTCTGGGGCCAACGTCCTGACTTTC. Amino acids: CASTLTGSGANVLTF. The full variable domain, rest sourced from reference TRBV2 and TRBJ2-6, is EPEVTQTPSHQVTQMGQEVILRCVPISNHLYFYWYRQILGQKVEFLVSFYNNEISEKSEIFDDQFSVERPDGSNFTLKIRSTKLEDSAMYFCASTLTGSGANVLTFGAGSRLTVL.

The chain links TRBV6-1 to TRBJ2-3; unclear D gene. The V and J ends lost 7 bases and 2 bases respectively, with 10 bases between them. The CDR3 has 13 amino acids. Per germline, CDR1 MNHNS and CDR2 SASEGT. CDR3 DNA sequence: TGTGCCAGCATTCGGCGGTTCACAGATACGCAGTATTTT. Amino acids: CASIRRFTDTQYF.